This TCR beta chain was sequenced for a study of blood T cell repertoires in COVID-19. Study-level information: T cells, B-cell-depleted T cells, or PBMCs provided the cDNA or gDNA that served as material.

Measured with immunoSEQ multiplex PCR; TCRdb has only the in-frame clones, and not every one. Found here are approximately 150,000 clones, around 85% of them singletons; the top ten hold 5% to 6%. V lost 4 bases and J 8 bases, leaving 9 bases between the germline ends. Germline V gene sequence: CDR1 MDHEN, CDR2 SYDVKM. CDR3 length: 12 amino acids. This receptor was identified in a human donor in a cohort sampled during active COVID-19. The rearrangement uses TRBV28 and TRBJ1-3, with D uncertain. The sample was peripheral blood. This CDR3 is CASSSGGDTIYF. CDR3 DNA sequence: TGTGCCAGCAGTTCAGGAGGAGACACCATATATTTT.